Listed below are T cell receptor beta chains from one sample, sequenced in a study of PD-L1 blockade in urothelial cancer. Using immunoSEQ multiplex PCR, the repertoire was profiled, and TCRdb retains in-frame clones only, with some absent. The sample gives 35,000 to 40,000 clones, 75% to 90% of which show up once; roughly 23% is in the top ten. The material sequenced was PBMCs, taken around atezolizumab (anti-PD-L1) treatment. The source is a man aged 55 to 69 with urothelial cancer. Each CDR3 is given without its conserved first and last residue.

>TRBV5-1|TRBJ1-1|13
ASSLVAGGSTEAF
>TRBV4-1|TRBJ2-5|13
ASSPTSGSRETQY
>TRBV7-3|TRBJ1-1|11
ASSPDRDLEAF
>TRBV18|TRBJ2-7|12
ASSPRQGAYEQY
>TRBV18|TRBJ2-5|9
ASSPGSKWN
>TRBV19|TRBJ2-2|12
ATKRTSGTGELF
>TRBV6-1|TRBJ2-3|12
ASSEFARTDTQY
>TRBV20-1|TRBJ2-7|9
SAWQDYEQY
>TRBV9|TRBJ1-5|11
ASSVDINQPQH
>TRBV6-5|TRBJ1-5|12
ASSLDRDRQPQH
>TRBV9|TRBJ1-2|13
ASSVVGDRNYGYT
>TRBV5-1|TRBJ2-7|17
ASSPRGVGTSGSSGEQY
>TRBV5-4|TRBJ2-1|11
ASSLPRVDEQF
>TRBV28|TRBJ1-1|11
ASRIGGNTEAF
>TRBV11-2|TRBJ2-1|13
ASSQRDRHYNEQF
>TRBV5-1|TRBJ1-5|14
ASSPGTGEGAEPQH
>TRBV30|TRBJ1-1|12
AWSVSRGGTEAF
>TRBV4-1|TRBJ2-3|14
ASSQDLGTNTDTQY
>TRBV4-1|TRBJ2-7|11
ASSQDLRYEQY
>TRBV5-4|TRBJ2-7|15
ASSAGGASGSINEQY
>TRBV5-1|TRBJ1-4|12
ASSFRGENEKLF
>TRBV12-5|TRBJ2-6|14
ASGLVDRAGANVLT
>TRBV5-1|TRBJ1-1|13
ASSPGDRGTVEAF
>TRBV7-6|TRBJ2-7|12
ASSSNRVSYEQY
>TRBV7-2|TRBJ1-4|13
ASSPGRGSGEKLF
>TRBV19|TRBJ1-5|13
ASSIKGQLNQPQH
>TRBV6-1|TRBJ1-5|14
ASSDLRQGRGQPQH
>TRBV30|TRBJ2-5|12
AWEGGDRQETQY
>TRBV6-1|TRBJ1-3|15
ASSEARQGSSGNTIY
>TRBV5-6|TRBJ1-2|14
ASSLPGTGYNYGYT
>TRBV5-1|TRBJ2-7|9
ASKERSEQY
>TRBV29-1|TRBJ2-7|12
SVDPPGQVYEQY
>TRBV7-3|TRBJ1-2|11
ASSSGQGSGYT
>TRBV28|TRBJ1-5|14
ASTSGWTGSNQPQH
>TRBV5-1|TRBJ2-7|13
ASSYLGDRPYEQY
>TRBV30|TRBJ1-2|8
AWSRYGYT
>TRBV7-6|TRBJ2-1|13
ASSSGQGVHNEQF
>TRBV4-2|TRBJ2-1|11
ASSLGGDREQF
>TRBV10-3|TRBJ1-1|13
AISESKGGFNEAF
>TRBV10-3|TRBJ1-4|11
AISAAANEKLF
>TRBV27|TRBJ1-2|13
ASSLFQQGGYGYT
>TRBV2|TRBJ1-4|12
ASSETRVLEKLF
>TRBV10-3|TRBJ2-1|13
AIRTGLAGVGEQF
>TRBV15|TRBJ1-6|16
ATSRRAGQSSYNSPLH
>TRBV30|TRBJ2-7|10
AWSSPPREQY
>TRBV9|TRBJ2-2|12
ASSVGPEAGELF
>TRBV5-1|TRBJ2-2|14
ASSHLSGSDTGELF
>TRBV5-6|TRBJ1-1|13
ASSLGPGENTEAF
>TRBV2|TRBJ2-6|14
ASRADRDSGANVLT
>TRBV20-1|TRBJ1-5|9
SARDYQAQH
>TRBV7-9|TRBJ2-7|12
ASSLRQTSYEQY
>TRBV2|TRBJ1-1|12
ASSPDRALSEAF
>TRBV5-8|TRBJ1-1|15
ASSLDRGKALNTEAF
>TRBV6-5|TRBJ1-4|13
ASSLIGTTNEKLF